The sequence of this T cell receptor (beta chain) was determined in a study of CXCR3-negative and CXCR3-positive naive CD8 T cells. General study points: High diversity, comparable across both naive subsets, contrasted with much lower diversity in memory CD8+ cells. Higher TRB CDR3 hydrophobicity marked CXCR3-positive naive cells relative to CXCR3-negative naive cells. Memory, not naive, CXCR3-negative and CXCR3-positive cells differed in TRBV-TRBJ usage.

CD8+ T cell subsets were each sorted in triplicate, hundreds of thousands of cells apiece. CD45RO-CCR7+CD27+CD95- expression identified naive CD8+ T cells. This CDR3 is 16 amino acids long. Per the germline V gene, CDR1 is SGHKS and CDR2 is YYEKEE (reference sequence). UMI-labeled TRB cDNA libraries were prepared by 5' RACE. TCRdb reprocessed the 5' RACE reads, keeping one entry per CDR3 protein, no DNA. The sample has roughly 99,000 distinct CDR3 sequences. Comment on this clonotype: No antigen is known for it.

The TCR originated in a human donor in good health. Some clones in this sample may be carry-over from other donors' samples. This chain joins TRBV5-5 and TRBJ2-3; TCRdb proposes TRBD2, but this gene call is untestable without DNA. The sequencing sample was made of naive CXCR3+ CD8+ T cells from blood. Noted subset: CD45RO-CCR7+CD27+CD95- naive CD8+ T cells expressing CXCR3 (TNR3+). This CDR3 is CASSLTWDYLTDTQYF.